Listed here is a single TCR beta chain. Trimming took 3 bases from V and 2 from J; bases not matched to a gene: 7. Germline-derived CDR1 and CDR2 are LGHNA and YSLEER. This CDR3 is 15 amino acids long. TCRdb re-derived calls from the 5' RACE reads in MiXCR, one entry per CDR3 protein. The sample holds hundreds of thousands of distinct CDR3 sequences, about 20% seen once. The data derive from a study of identical twins. The data also belong to a second study, concerning T cells expressing NK-cell markers.

The J gene is TRBJ2-7, the V gene TRBV4-3, with 7 nucleotides matching TRBD2. The sequence was collected from a woman aged 18-29 years in good health. The sequencing sample was made of PBMCs. CDR3 nucleotides: TGCGCCAGCAGCCACCCTCTGCGGGAGACCTACGAGCAGTACTTC. It yields the protein CASSHPLRETYEQYF.